The text below deals with one TCR beta chain. This specimen comes from a study of blood T cell repertoires in COVID-19. Background on the study: COVID-19 samples collected from the United States, Italy and Spain covered acute and convalescent phases.

Per the original data handling: Reference gene primers were amplified, and this amplification served to estimate nucleated cell counts. Only in-frame clones appear in the TCRdb table, and some are missing; sequencing was by immunoSEQ multiplex PCR. The V and J calls and clone size come from that table; D and trimming were worked out from the DNA. The table shows about 80,000 clones, with around 89% occurring only once. The CDR3 has 13 residues. V was pared by 4 bases and J by 2 bases, with 1 base of the junction left unmatched. The V gene's germline CDR1 is LNHDA and CDR2 SQIVND (reference sequence).

The specimen sequenced was peripheral blood. This chain connects TRBV19 to TRBJ2-7, with TRBD1 matching over 8 bases. The sequence was obtained from a woman over 75 with acute or convalescent COVID-19. CDR3 protein: CASSRDRTYEQYF. Here the CDR3 DNA reads TGTGCCAGTAGTAGGGACAGGACCTACGAGCAGTACTTC. Complete variable domain (other parts from reference TRBV19 and TRBJ2-7): DGGITQSPKYLFRKEGQNVTLSCEQNLNHDAMYWYRQDPGQGLRLIYYSQIVNDFQKGDIAEGYSVSREKKESFPLTVTSAQKNPTAFYLCASSRDRTYEQYFGPGTRLTVT.